The source of this T cell receptor (beta chain) is a study of siplizumab effects on memory and regulatory T cells. Donor pairs, three in total, had unstimulated naive, memory, effector memory and TEMRA subsets sequenced. Comment on this clone: Its antigen is currently unknown.

General observations from the study: Naive T cells were seen as more diverse than memory cells and as major alloresponse contributors. Sequences below about 10^-5 frequency were poorly captured, and few alloreactive clones mapped to unstimulated subsets.

Per individual sample, about 10^5 TCR templates were assayed. Using immunoSEQ multiplex PCR, the repertoire was profiled, and TCRdb retains in-frame clones only, with some absent. Seen here are around 61,000 clones, around 98% observed once, and the top ten hold about 1%. With 1 base removed from V and 1 base from J, the gap between germline ends came to 10 bases. The CDR3 runs to 16 residues. Germline CDR1 reads MGHDK; CDR2 reads SYGVNS. The chain recombines TRBV25-1 with TRBJ2-2; D uncertain. Sequences were obtained from naive CD8+ T cells sorted from blood. This sequence was found in a human donor in good health. In DNA form, the CDR3 reads TGTGCCAGCAGTGAATCGGGCAGGATGAACACCGGGGAGCTGTTTTTT. Residues: CASSESGRMNTGELFF.